The table lists the clone carrying this TCR beta chain with a few counts. Peripheral blood samples of around 9.3 milliliters were drawn from each donor. The extraction recovered at least 5.5 micrograms of total RNA per sample. The source of the sample is a study of blood T cells in healthy people across ages. Germline loops: CDR1 SGHRS, CDR2 YFSETQ. CDR3 length equals 14 residues. V was trimmed by 2 bases and J by 8 bases, leaving 13 bases between them. A J-beta primer mix and a sample-barcoded 5' primer were used in a second PCR of about 6 to 12 cycles. Each cDNA was tagged by a template-switch adaptor containing 12 random nucleotides. TCRdb passed the 5' RACE reads through MiXCR, listing each CDR3 protein once. Among about 800,000 distinct CDR3 sequences listed, roughly 25% were seen once. This sample also belongs to another study, concerning T cells of mothers and their children.

The clonotype originates from a boy younger than 18 in good health. The chain links TRBV5-1 to TRBJ1-4; D perhaps matches TRBD1 (5 bases). The sequencing input was blood. This CDR3 reads CASSFGPAGEKLFF. The DNA for the CDR3 is TGCGCCAGCAGCTTTGGCCCAGCAGGGGAAAAACTGTTTTTT.